This is a list of T cell receptor beta chains from one sample in a study of T cells in Graves' hyperthyroidism and ophthalmopathy. From the multiplex PCR reads, TCRdb called clonotypes with MiXCR, one entry per CDR3 protein. Among under 700,000 distinct CDR3 sequences listed, around 45% were seen once. The material sequenced was peripheral blood or thyroid tissue (not recorded which). These receptors were taken from a woman aged 18-35 years with Graves' hyperthyroidism. CDR3s include the opening cysteine and the closing phenylalanine or tryptophan. Fields, in order: J gene, V gene, clone size, D gene, CDR3 protein, CDR3 DNA. D genes are given only for firm matches. Clone size appears in some rows only: once, few, many, or a class for an expanded clone.

j_call: TRBJ2-6; v_call: TRBV2; clone_size: few; d_call: -; cdr3_aa: CASSERGYAGANVLTF; cdr3_nt: TGTGCCAGCAGTGAAAGGGGGTATGCTGGGGCCAACGTCCTGACTTTC
j_call: TRBJ1-5; v_call: TRBV2; clone_size: -; d_call: -; cdr3_aa: CASSFVSNQPQHF; cdr3_nt: TGTGCCAGCAGTTTCGTCAGCAATCAGCCCCAGCATTTT
j_call: TRBJ2-7; v_call: TRBV7-9; clone_size: few; d_call: TRBD1; cdr3_aa: CASSSNHPGQVYEQYF; cdr3_nt: TGTGCCAGCAGTTCTAATCACCCGGGACAGGTTTACGAGCAGTACTTC
j_call: TRBJ1-1; v_call: TRBV5-1; clone_size: -; d_call: -; cdr3_aa: CASSPGSAEAFF; cdr3_nt: TGCGCCAGCAGCCCGGGTAGCGCTGAAGCTTTCTTT
j_call: TRBJ1-2; v_call: TRBV25-1; clone_size: -; d_call: TRBD1; cdr3_aa: CASPGTGDGYTF; cdr3_nt: TGTGCCAGTCCCGGGACAGGGGACGGCTACACCTTC
j_call: TRBJ2-5; v_call: TRBV20-1; clone_size: -; d_call: TRBD2; cdr3_aa: CSARPTGTSGSVIETQYF; cdr3_nt: TGCAGTGCTAGACCAACCGGGACTAGCGGTTCGGTCATCGAGACCCAGTACTTC
j_call: TRBJ1-1; v_call: TRBV2; clone_size: many; d_call: -; cdr3_aa: CASSEVGTWGAEAFF; cdr3_nt: TGTGCCAGCAGTGAAGTTGGCACCTGGGGGGCTGAAGCTTTCTTT
j_call: TRBJ1-2; v_call: TRBV7-2; clone_size: many; d_call: -; cdr3_aa: CASSFARTNYGYTF; cdr3_nt: TGTGCCAGCAGCTTTGCCAGAACTAACTATGGCTACACCTTC
j_call: TRBJ1-2; v_call: TRBV13; clone_size: -; d_call: -; cdr3_aa: CASSSTGGNYGYTF; cdr3_nt: TGTGCCAGCAGCTCCACCGGGGGTAACTATGGCTACACCTTC
j_call: TRBJ2-5; v_call: TRBV5-8; clone_size: -; d_call: TRBD2; cdr3_aa: CASTSSGRAETQYF; cdr3_nt: TGTGCCAGCACATCCAGCGGGAGGGCGGAGACCCAGTACTTC
j_call: TRBJ2-5; v_call: TRBV2; clone_size: -; d_call: TRBD2; cdr3_aa: CASSSRPSGVLMETQYF; cdr3_nt: TGTGCCAGCAGTTCCCGCCCTAGCGGAGTACTGATGGAGACCCAGTACTTC
j_call: TRBJ1-1; v_call: TRBV7-9; clone_size: many; d_call: -; cdr3_aa: CASSLSEAFF; cdr3_nt: TGTGCCAGCAGCTTATCTGAAGCTTTCTTT
j_call: TRBJ2-3; v_call: TRBV24-1; clone_size: few; d_call: -; cdr3_aa: CATGTDTQYF; cdr3_nt: TGTGCCACCGGCACAGATACGCAGTATTTT
j_call: TRBJ2-5; v_call: TRBV7-2; clone_size: few; d_call: -; cdr3_aa: CASSLDARTETQYF; cdr3_nt: TGTGCCAGCAGCTTAGACGCTCGAACAGAGACCCAGTACTTC
j_call: TRBJ2-7; v_call: TRBV7-9; clone_size: -; d_call: -; cdr3_aa: CANSRVPGEQYF; cdr3_nt: TGTGCCAACAGCAGGGTGCCCGGGGAGCAGTACTTC
j_call: TRBJ1-6; v_call: TRBV19; clone_size: many; d_call: -; cdr3_aa: CASSDQNSPLHF; cdr3_nt: TGTGCCAGTAGTGATCAGAATTCACCCCTCCACTTT
j_call: TRBJ1-3; v_call: TRBV7-9; clone_size: few; d_call: -; cdr3_aa: CASRSLQGSGNTIYF; cdr3_nt: TGTGCCAGCAGATCCCTCCAGGGTTCTGGAAACACCATATATTTT
j_call: TRBJ1-2; v_call: TRBV19; clone_size: -; d_call: -; cdr3_aa: CASSIAENYGYTF; cdr3_nt: TGTGCCAGTAGTATTGCCGAGAACTATGGCTACACCTTC
j_call: TRBJ2-3; v_call: TRBV20-1; clone_size: -; d_call: -; cdr3_aa: CSAAAGLSTDTQYF; cdr3_nt: TGCAGTGCTGCTGCAGGATTAAGCACAGATACGCAGTATTTT
j_call: TRBJ1-5; v_call: TRBV29-1; clone_size: -; d_call: -; cdr3_aa: CSVEVYRRTQHF; cdr3_nt: TGCAGCGTTGAAGTGTACAGGCGAACCCAGCATTTT
j_call: TRBJ2-2; v_call: TRBV2; clone_size: few; d_call: TRBD1; cdr3_aa: CASRTGTGRTGELFF; cdr3_nt: TGTGCCAGCAGGACCGGGACAGGGAGGACCGGGGAGCTGTTTTTT
j_call: TRBJ2-5; v_call: TRBV2; clone_size: many; d_call: -; cdr3_aa: CASSEAAGKGETQYF; cdr3_nt: TGTGCCAGCAGTGAAGCGGCAGGGAAGGGAGAGACCCAGTACTTC
j_call: TRBJ2-5; v_call: TRBV20-1; clone_size: -; d_call: -; cdr3_aa: CSAINGQAQETQYF; cdr3_nt: TGCAGTGCCATTAACGGGCAGGCCCAAGAGACCCAGTACTTC
j_call: TRBJ2-5; v_call: TRBV19; clone_size: -; d_call: TRBD1; cdr3_aa: CASSIGGTGVQETQYF; cdr3_nt: TGTGCCAGTAGTATAGGAGGGACAGGCGTCCAAGAGACCCAGTACTTC
j_call: TRBJ2-7; v_call: TRBV20-1; clone_size: few; d_call: -; cdr3_aa: CSARDLLEQYF; cdr3_nt: TGCAGTGCTAGAGATTTGCTTGAGCAGTACTTC
j_call: TRBJ1-2; v_call: TRBV7-3; clone_size: few; d_call: -; cdr3_aa: CASSLFPGGGYGYTF; cdr3_nt: TGTGCCAGCAGCTTATTCCCCGGGGGCGGCTATGGCTACACCTTC
j_call: TRBJ2-7; v_call: TRBV2; clone_size: few; d_call: -; cdr3_aa: CASSNSGPSYEQYF; cdr3_nt: TGTGCCAGCAGTAACAGCGGGCCCTCCTACGAGCAGTACTTC
j_call: TRBJ1-1; v_call: TRBV20-1; clone_size: -; d_call: -; cdr3_aa: CSASRPEHTEASF; cdr3_nt: TGCAGTGCTAGCCGACCGGAGCACACTGAAGCTTCCTTT
j_call: TRBJ1-6; v_call: TRBV25-1; clone_size: -; d_call: TRBD1; cdr3_aa: CASKDRPNSPLHF; cdr3_nt: TGTGCCAGCAAGGACAGGCCTAATTCACCCCTCCACTTT
j_call: TRBJ1-1; v_call: TRBV2; clone_size: few; d_call: -; cdr3_aa: CASSQDGKGRITEAFF; cdr3_nt: TGTGCCAGCAGCCAAGATGGGAAGGGGCGAATCACTGAAGCTTTCTTT
j_call: TRBJ2-5; v_call: TRBV7-8; clone_size: few; d_call: -; cdr3_aa: CASSLDRRMRETQYF; cdr3_nt: TGTGCCAGCAGCTTAGACCGGCGGATGAGAGAGACCCAGTACTTC
j_call: TRBJ2-2; v_call: TRBV9; clone_size: few; d_call: -; cdr3_aa: CASSISSGELFF; cdr3_nt: TGCGCCAGCAGTATCTCGTCCGGGGAGCTGTTTTTT
j_call: TRBJ2-2; v_call: TRBV20-1; clone_size: -; d_call: -; cdr3_aa: CSAPRGALGELFF; cdr3_nt: TGCAGTGCCCCCCGGGGGGCGCTCGGGGAGCTGTTTTTT
j_call: TRBJ2-7; v_call: TRBV4-3; clone_size: -; d_call: -; cdr3_aa: CASSQVLGVGEQYF; cdr3_nt: TGCGCCAGCAGCCAAGTTCTAGGAGTGGGCGAGCAGTACTTC
j_call: TRBJ2-5; v_call: TRBV6-6; clone_size: few; d_call: -; cdr3_aa: CASSSRNQETQYF; cdr3_nt: TGTGCCAGCAGTTCCCGGAACCAAGAGACCCAGTACTTC
j_call: TRBJ2-7; v_call: TRBV29-1; clone_size: -; d_call: TRBD1; cdr3_aa: CSQGQEYEQYF; cdr3_nt: TGCAGCCAGGGACAGGAGTACGAGCAGTACTTC
j_call: TRBJ1-2; v_call: TRBV20-1; clone_size: -; d_call: -; cdr3_aa: CSARVLSYGYTF; cdr3_nt: TGCAGTGCTAGAGTGTTGTCCTATGGCTACACCTTC
j_call: TRBJ2-7; v_call: TRBV7-8; clone_size: few; d_call: -; cdr3_aa: CASTIRRDRSYEQYF; cdr3_nt: TGTGCCAGCACTATACGCCGAGACAGATCCTACGAGCAGTACTTC
j_call: TRBJ2-2; v_call: TRBV29-1; clone_size: few; d_call: TRBD2; cdr3_aa: CSAGKRLAGTGELFF; cdr3_nt: TGCAGCGCCGGAAAGCGACTAGCGGGAACCGGGGAGCTGTTTTTT
j_call: TRBJ1-2; v_call: TRBV20-1; clone_size: few; d_call: -; cdr3_aa: CSAPEAYGYTF; cdr3_nt: TGCAGTGCCCCAGAGGCCTATGGCTACACCTTC
j_call: TRBJ1-2; v_call: TRBV29-1; clone_size: medium-sized; d_call: -; cdr3_aa: CSVEHGPNYGYTF; cdr3_nt: TGCAGCGTTGAACACGGACCGAACTATGGCTACACCTTC
j_call: TRBJ2-7; v_call: TRBV14; clone_size: -; d_call: -; cdr3_aa: CASSPREQKPYEQYF; cdr3_nt: TGTGCCAGCAGCCCAAGGGAGCAGAAACCCTACGAGCAGTACTTC
j_call: TRBJ2-2; v_call: TRBV10-3; clone_size: many; d_call: -; cdr3_aa: CAIRWARDTGELFF; cdr3_nt: TGTGCCATCCGGTGGGCCAGAGACACCGGGGAGCTGTTTTTT
j_call: TRBJ2-7; v_call: TRBV2; clone_size: -; d_call: -; cdr3_aa: CASSVGGYYEQYF; cdr3_nt: TGTGCCAGCAGTGTGGGCGGATACTACGAGCAGTACTTC
j_call: TRBJ1-1; v_call: TRBV10-3; clone_size: few; d_call: -; cdr3_aa: CATLVGYGPTEAFF; cdr3_nt: TGTGCCACCCTCGTGGGGTATGGTCCTACTGAAGCTTTCTTT